The sequence of this T cell receptor (beta chain) was determined in a study of response to subunit inactivated influenza vaccine. Findings of the study overall: Few new T cells, the authors suggested, are recruited by each seasonal influenza vaccination.

Per the germline V gene, CDR1 is SGHRS and CDR2 is YFSETQ. The CDR3 loop spans 14 amino acids. V shed 0 bases and J 7 bases; nucleotides not matched to a gene: 1. Only a few counts were recorded for this clonotype. No antigen is known for it. TCRdb re-analysed the RT-PCR reads in MiXCR, keeping a single row per CDR3 protein. The sample has roughly 500,000 distinct CDR3 sequences; 15% to 20% are singletons. The receptor's source is a man between 50 and 75 years old who received an inactivated influenza vaccine. The sequencing here drew on CD4+ T cells sorted from PBMCs, taken about 24 months after vaccination. The chain has TRBV5-1 and TRBJ1-6, with 7 bases lining up with TRBD1. The CDR3 DNA reads as TGCGCCAGCAGCTTGGCGACAGGGAATTCACCCCTCCACTTT. The encoded protein is CASSLATGNSPLHF.